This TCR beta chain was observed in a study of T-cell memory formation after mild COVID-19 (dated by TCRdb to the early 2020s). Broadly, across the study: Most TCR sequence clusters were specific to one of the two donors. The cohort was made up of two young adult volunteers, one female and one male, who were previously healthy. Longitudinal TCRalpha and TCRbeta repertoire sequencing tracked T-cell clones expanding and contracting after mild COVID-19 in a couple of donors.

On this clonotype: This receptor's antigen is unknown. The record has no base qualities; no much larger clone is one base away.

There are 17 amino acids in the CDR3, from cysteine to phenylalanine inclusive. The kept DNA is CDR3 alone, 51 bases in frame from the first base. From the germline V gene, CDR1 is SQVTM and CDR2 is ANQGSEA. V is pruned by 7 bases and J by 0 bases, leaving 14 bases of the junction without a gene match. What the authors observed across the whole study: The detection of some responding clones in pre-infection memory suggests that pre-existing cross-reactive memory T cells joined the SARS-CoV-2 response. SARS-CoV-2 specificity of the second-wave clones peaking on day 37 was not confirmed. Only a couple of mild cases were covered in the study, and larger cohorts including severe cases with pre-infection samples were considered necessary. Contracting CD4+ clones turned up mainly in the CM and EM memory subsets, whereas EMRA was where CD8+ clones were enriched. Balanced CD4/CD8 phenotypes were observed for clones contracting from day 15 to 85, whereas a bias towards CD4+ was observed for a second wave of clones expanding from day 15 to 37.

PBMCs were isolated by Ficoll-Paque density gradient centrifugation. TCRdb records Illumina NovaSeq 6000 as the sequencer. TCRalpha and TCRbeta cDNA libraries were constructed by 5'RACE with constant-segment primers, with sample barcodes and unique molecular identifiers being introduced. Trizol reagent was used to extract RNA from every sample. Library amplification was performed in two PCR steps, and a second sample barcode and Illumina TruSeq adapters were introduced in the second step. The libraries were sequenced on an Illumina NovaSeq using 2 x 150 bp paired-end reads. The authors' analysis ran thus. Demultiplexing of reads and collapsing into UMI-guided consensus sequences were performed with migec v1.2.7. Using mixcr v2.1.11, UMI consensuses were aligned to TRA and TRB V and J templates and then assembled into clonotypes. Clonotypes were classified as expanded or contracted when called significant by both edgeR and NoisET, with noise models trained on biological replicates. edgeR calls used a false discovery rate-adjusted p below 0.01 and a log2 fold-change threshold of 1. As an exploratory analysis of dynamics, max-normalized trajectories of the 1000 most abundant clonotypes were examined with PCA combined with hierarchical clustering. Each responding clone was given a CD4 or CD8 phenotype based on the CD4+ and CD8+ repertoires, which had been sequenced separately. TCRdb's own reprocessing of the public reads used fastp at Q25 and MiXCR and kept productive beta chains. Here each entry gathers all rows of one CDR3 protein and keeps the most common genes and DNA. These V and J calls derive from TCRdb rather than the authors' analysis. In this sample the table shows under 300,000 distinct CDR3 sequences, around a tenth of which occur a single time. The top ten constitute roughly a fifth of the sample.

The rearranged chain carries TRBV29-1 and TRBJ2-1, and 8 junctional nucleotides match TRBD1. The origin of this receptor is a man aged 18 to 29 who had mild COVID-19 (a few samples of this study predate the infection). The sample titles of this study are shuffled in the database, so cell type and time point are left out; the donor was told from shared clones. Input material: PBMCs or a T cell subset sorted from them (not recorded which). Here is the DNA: TGCAGCGGGGAATTTTCAGGGGGCCTCAGCTCCTACAATGAGCAGTTCTTC. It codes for CSGEFSGGLSSYNEQFF.